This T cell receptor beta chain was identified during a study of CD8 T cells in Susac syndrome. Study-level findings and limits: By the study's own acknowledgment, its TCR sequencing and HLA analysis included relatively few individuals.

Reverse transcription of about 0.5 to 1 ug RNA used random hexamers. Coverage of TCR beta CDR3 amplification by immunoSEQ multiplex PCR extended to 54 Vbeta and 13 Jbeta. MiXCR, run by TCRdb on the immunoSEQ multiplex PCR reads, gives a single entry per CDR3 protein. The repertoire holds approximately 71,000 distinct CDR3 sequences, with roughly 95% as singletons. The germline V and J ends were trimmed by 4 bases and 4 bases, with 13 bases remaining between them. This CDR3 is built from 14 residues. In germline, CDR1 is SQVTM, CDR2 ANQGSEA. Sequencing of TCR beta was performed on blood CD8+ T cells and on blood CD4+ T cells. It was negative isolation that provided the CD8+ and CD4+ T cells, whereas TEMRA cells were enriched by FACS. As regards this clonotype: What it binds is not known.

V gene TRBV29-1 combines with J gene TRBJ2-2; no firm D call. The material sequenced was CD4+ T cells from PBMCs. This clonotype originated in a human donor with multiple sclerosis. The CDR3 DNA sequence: TGCAGCGTTGGGGCGGCCGCATCCACCGGGGAGCTGTTTTTT. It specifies CSVGAAASTGELFF.